The 24 T cell receptor beta chains below come from one sample, sequenced in a study of radiotherapy plus CTLA-4 blockade in lung cancer. Only in-frame clones appear in the TCRdb table, and some are missing; sequencing was by immunoSEQ multiplex PCR. Altogether tens of thousands of clones are present, more than 70% being singletons, with the ten largest covering roughly 4.5%. The specimen was peripheral blood, collected from a patient treated with radiotherapy plus ipilimumab. All receptors come from a human donor with non-small cell lung cancer whose response to radiotherapy plus ipilimumab could not be evaluated.

The chain joins TRBV9 to TRBJ2-1; a possible D gene is TRBD2 (6 bases). This CDR3 comprises 17 residues. Per the germline V gene, CDR1 is SGDLS and CDR2 is YYNGEE. Deletions cut 0 bases from V and 1 base from J, with 14 bases between. As DNA, the CDR3 is TGTGCCAGCAGCGTAGCTCCCGGGAGTGGTTCCTACAATGAGCAGTTCTTC. It specifies CASSVAPGSGSYNEQFF.

This chain joins TRBV7-9 and TRBJ2-7, with 7 bases aligning to TRBD2. V shed 1 base and J 6 bases; nucleotides not matched to a gene: 6. The length of the CDR3 is 14 residues. Germline lookup yields CDR1 SEHNR and CDR2 FQNEAQ (reference sequence). The CDR3 nucleotides are TGTGCCAGCAGCTTAGATGGGGGAGGGGTCGAGCAGTACTTC. Translating gives CASSLDGGGVEQYF.

The chain recombines TRBV9 with TRBJ2-3; no firm D call. Germline V gene data show CDR1 as SGDLS and CDR2 as YYNGEE. The CDR3 totals 12 residues. V lost 1 base, J lost 4 bases, and 4 bases lay in between. The chain's CDR3 is CASSVISDTQYF. Written as DNA, the CDR3 is TGTGCCAGCAGCGTAATCTCAGATACGCAGTATTTT.

This clone is a singleton in its sample. The V call is TRBV5-4, the J call TRBJ2-7, with TRBD2 identical over 12 bases. Trimming at V came to 4 bases and at J to 4 bases, leaving 9 bases not matched to a gene. This CDR3 region has 16 residues. Germline lookup yields CDR1 SGHNT and CDR2 YYREEE (reference sequence). CDR3 sequence (DNA): TGTGCCAGCAGCGATCTTCTAGCGGGAGGGAAGTACGAGCAGTACTTC. Its translation is CASSDLLAGGKYEQYF.

The chain carries TRBV5-1 and TRBJ2-2, with 8 bases identical to TRBD2. CDR1 is SGHRS, CDR2 YFSETQ, per germline. Germline trimming cut 2 bases from V and 3 bases from J; bases unmatched to any gene: 6. The CDR3 loop spans 16 amino acids. The chain's CDR3 is CASSLSGSLDTGELFF. The CDR3 region has the DNA TGCGCCAGCAGCTTAAGCGGGAGTTTAGACACCGGGGAGCTGTTTTTT.

The count of this clone is one. The chain joins TRBV5-4 to TRBJ2-3; the match to TRBD2 covers 12 bases. In germline, CDR1 is SGHNT, CDR2 YYREEE (reference sequence). With V trimmed by 4 bases and J by 1 base, 7 bases remained unmatched. This CDR3 contains 17 residues. The CDR3 DNA is TGTGCCAGCAGCCGAGGACTAGCGGGATCAGGCACAGATACGCAGTATTTT. As protein: CASSRGLAGSGTDTQYF.

The rearrangement links TRBV5-1 to TRBJ2-7; D ambiguous. Trimming left V 4 bases short and J 1 base short, with 15 bases between. The germline CDR1 and CDR2 sequences are SGHRS and YFSETQ. The CDR3 spans 15 residues. This chain's CDR3 is CASSPDGLDSYEQYF. The CDR3 nucleotides read TGCGCCAGCAGCCCCGACGGTCTAGATTCCTACGAGCAGTACTTC.

Only one count was recorded for this clone. The chain uses TRBV28 and TRBJ1-5; 10 nucleotides agree with TRBD1. Looked up from germline, CDR1 is MDHEN and CDR2 is SYDVKM. The CDR3 runs 17 residues. V trimming: 0 bases; J trimming: 8 bases; junction bases outside the gene matches: 10. The CDR3 region has the DNA TGTGCCAGCAGTTTATGGGGGGACAGGGGCTTTCTGGAGCCCCAGCATTTT. Protein: CASSLWGDRGFLEPQHF. Based on the CDR3 plus reference TRBV28 and TRBJ1-5, the full variable domain is DVKVTQSSRYLVKRTGEKVFLECVQDMDHENMFWYRQDPGLGLRLIYFSYDVKMKEKGDIPEGYSVSREKKERFSLILESASTNQTSMYLCASSLWGDRGFLEPQHFGDGTRLSIL.

The chain joins TRBV11-2 to TRBJ2-1; TRBD2 aligns across 12 bases. V lost 5 bases, J lost 3 bases, and 8 bases stayed unmatched. Germline V lookup: CDR1 SGHAT, CDR2 FQNNGV. There are 17 residues in the CDR3. CDR3 in amino acids: CASSPRTSGTVYNEQFF. The CDR3 DNA sequence: TGTGCCAGCAGCCCTCGGACTAGCGGGACGGTCTACAATGAGCAGTTCTTC.

This clone is medium-sized by share. The V gene is TRBV5-1, the J gene TRBJ2-5; 7 bases align to TRBD1. CDR1 is SGHRS, CDR2 YFSETQ, per germline. V trimming: 3 bases; J trimming: 5 bases; junction bases outside the gene matches: 7. The CDR3 runs 14 residues. The CDR3, as DNA: TGCGCCAGCAGCTGGCAGGGGGACGGGGAGACCCAGTACTTC. It codes for CASSWQGDGETQYF. The entire variable domain, with the rest obtained from reference TRBV5-1 and TRBJ2-5, is as follows: KAGVTQTPRYLIKTRGQQVTLSCSPISGHRSVSWYQQTPGQGLQFLFEYFSETQRNKGNFPGRFSGRQFSNSRSEMNVSTLELGDSALYLCASSWQGDGETQYFGPGTRLLVL.

DNA for the CDR3: TGTGCCAGCAGCTTAAGGGGCGGAGCCCGGGACTATGGCTACACCTTC. Translated, it gives CASSLRGGARDYGYTF. This chain uses TRBV7-3 with TRBJ1-2; possibly TRBD1 for D (5 bases). V gave up 1 base and J gave up 3 bases, with 15 bases separating them. The CDR3 spans 16 residues. CDR1 is SGHTA, CDR2 FQGTGA, per germline.

This clone occurred once. This chain connects TRBV19 to TRBJ1-5, with a weak D call TRBD1 (6 bases). Germline lookup yields CDR1 LNHDA and CDR2 SQIVND (reference sequence). Trimming pared 6 bases from V and 3 bases from J, leaving 15 bases between. The CDR3 spans 15 residues. DNA for the CDR3: TGTGCCAGTAGATTCCTAAACAGGGACAATCAGCCCCAGCATTTT. It translates to CASRFLNRDNQPQHF.

The CDR3 DNA reads TGTGCCAGCAGCCGCAAGAACAGGGGTGGCACTGAAGCTTTCTTT. Protein: CASSRKNRGGTEAFF. V and J are TRBV7-9 and TRBJ1-1, with 7 positions matching TRBD1. The CDR3 covers 15 residues. V lost 5 bases and J lost 4; bases outside the gene matches: 10. The germline V gene encodes CDR1 SEHNR and CDR2 FQNEAQ (reference sequence).

The J gene is TRBJ1-5, the V gene TRBV7-9; D remains ambiguous. Deletions cut 4 bases from V and 7 bases from J, with 8 bases between. The CDR3 contains 12 residues. Germline V lookup: CDR1 SEHNR, CDR2 FQNEAQ (reference sequence). The CDR3 nucleotides are TGTGCCAGCAGCTCGCGCGGACAGCCCCAGCATTTT. This encodes CASSSRGQPQHF.

This CDR3 reads CASSLGLQETQYF. CDR3 nucleotide sequence: TGTGCCAGCAGCTTAGGGCTCCAAGAGACCCAGTACTTC. The gene calls are TRBV7-6 and TRBJ2-5; D unresolved. Trimming took 1 base from V and 1 from J, leaving 4 bases between them. The V gene's germline CDR1 is SGHVS and CDR2 FNYEAQ. The CDR3 is made up of 13 amino acids.

This chain links TRBV5-4 with TRBJ2-3, with TRBD2 matching 8 bases. J lost 0 bases, V lost 0 bases, and 6 bases had no gene match. CDR3 length: 17 residues. Germline V CDR1 and CDR2: SGHNT, YYREEE (reference sequence). CDR3 residues: CASSLADSGMSTDTQYF. The CDR3, as DNA: TGTGCCAGCAGCTTGGCCGATAGCGGGATGAGCACAGATACGCAGTATTTT.

This chain joins TRBV10-3 and TRBJ2-7, with D possibly TRBD1 on 7 matching bases. Deletions cut 4 bases from V and 7 bases from J, with 17 bases between. CDR1 and CDR2 (germline): ENHRY, SYGVKD. The CDR3 is made up of 14 amino acids. The CDR3 bases are TGTGCCATCAGTGGGGGGGACAGCTTGGGGGAGCAGTACTTC. Translation gives CAISGGDSLGEQYF.

Comment on this clone: In the same sample, other DNA sequences code for this CDR3. The gene calls are TRBV28 and TRBJ1-6; D might be TRBD1 (5 bases). Trimming took 7 bases from V and 5 from J, leaving 15 bases between them. The germline gives CDR1 MDHEN, CDR2 SYDVKM. The CDR3 loop spans 15 amino acids. The CDR3 nucleotides are TGTGCCAGCAACCCAGGGAACAGGAATAATTCACCCCTCCACTTT. It translates to CASNPGNRNNSPLHF.

This sequence joins TRBV28 and TRBJ2-7, with TRBD1 identical over 9 bases. This CDR3 region has 13 residues. Germline lookup yields CDR1 MDHEN and CDR2 SYDVKM. After removal of 10 bases from V and 5 bases from J, the junction contained 9 bases not matched to a gene. CDR3 region: CATSIDRGNEQYF. CDR3 nucleotide sequence: TGTGCCACTTCAATCGACAGGGGGAACGAGCAGTACTTC. Combining the CDR3 with reference TRBV28 and TRBJ2-7 gives the whole variable domain DVKVTQSSRYLVKRTGEKVFLECVQDMDHENMFWYRQDPGLGLRLIYFSYDVKMKEKGDIPEGYSVSREKKERFSLILESASTNQTSMYLCATSIDRGNEQYFGPGTRLTVT.

The rearrangement links TRBV5-4 to TRBJ2-5, with 8 positions matching TRBD1. This CDR3 has 14 residues. V dropped 1 base and J dropped 5; count of bases not matched to a gene: 4. CDR1 is SGHNT and CDR2 is YYREEE in the germline V gene (reference sequence). The CDR3 coding sequence is TGTGCCAGCAGCTTGCCGACAGGGGCGGAGACCCAGTACTTC. Its protein product is CASSLPTGAETQYF. Full variable domain (rest looked up from reference TRBV5-4 and TRBJ2-5): ETGVTQSPTHLIKTRGQQVTLRCSSQSGHNTVSWYQQALGQGPQFIFQYYREEENGRGNFPPRFSGLQFPNYSSELNVNALELDDSALYLCASSLPTGAETQYFGPGTRLLVL.

This clone was seen a few times. The chain links TRBV10-3 to TRBJ2-5; 10 nucleotides match TRBD2. The CDR3 covers 18 residues. Germline V gene data show CDR1 as ENHRY and CDR2 as SYGVKD. With V trimmed by 11 bases and J by 2 bases, 20 bases remained unmatched. The DNA of the CDR3 is TGTGCCTCCGGGCCGGGGCTAGCGGGAGCTCGACGACAAGAGACCCAGTACTTC. Translation: CASGPGLAGARRQETQYF.

The CDR3 loop reads CASSIGGNTDTQYF. CDR3 coding DNA: TGTGCCAGTAGTATCGGCGGAAACACAGATACGCAGTATTTT. The genes are TRBV19 and TRBJ2-3; no definite D call. CDR3 length: 14 amino acids. Trimming took off 3 bases at V and 2 bases at J, with 9 bases between the two ends. Looked up from germline, CDR1 is LNHDA and CDR2 is SQIVND (reference sequence). Filled out from reference TRBV19 and TRBJ2-3, the complete variable domain reads DGGITQSPKYLFRKEGQNVTLSCEQNLNHDAMYWYRQDPGQGLRLIYYSQIVNDFQKGDIAEGYSVSREKKESFPLTVTSAQKNPTAFYLCASSIGGNTDTQYFGPGTRLTVL.

This clone was seen a few times. V and J are TRBV14 and TRBJ2-7; TRBD2 might be the D (6 bases). The CDR3 is 16 residues long. V was clipped by 2 bases and J by 2 bases, with 16 bases between them. Germline CDR1 reads SGHDN; CDR2 reads FVKESK. The CDR3 loop is CASSQSTRDLAYEQYF. CDR3 bases: TGTGCCAGCAGCCAATCCACGCGGGACCTAGCCTACGAGCAGTACTTC.

The gene calls are TRBV6-6 and TRBJ1-2, with TRBD1 as a possible D gene (6 bases). CDR3 length: 12 residues. Trimming stripped 2 bases from V and 14 bases from J, with 15 bases between. CDR1 and CDR2 from the germline V gene are MNHNY and SVGAGI (reference sequence). The CDR3 loop reads CASSYRQAQLTF. The DNA for the CDR3 is TGTGCCAGCAGTTACAGACAGGCACAGTTGACCTTC.